Listed here are 21 T cell receptor beta chains from one sample, sequenced in a study of blood T cell repertoires in COVID-19. Profiling relied on immunoSEQ multiplex PCR, and the TCRdb table lists in-frame clones only, not all of them. Of 300,000 to 400,000 clones listed, more than 70% are singletons. The sequenced sample was peripheral blood. These receptors all come from a woman in her sixties or seventies with COVID-19, enrolled during active disease.

J is TRBJ1-3 and V is TRBV5-4; D possibly corresponds to TRBD1 (5 bases). Germline assignment: CDR1 SGHNT and CDR2 YYREEE (reference sequence). This CDR3 contains 14 residues. V lost 1 base to trimming and J lost 4 bases, with 9 bases between them. The CDR3 reads CASSLRGFGNTIYF. CDR3 bases: TGTGCCAGCAGCTTGAGGGGCTTCGGAAACACCATATATTTT.

The gene calls are TRBV30 and TRBJ2-3, with D maybe TRBD1 (6 bases). The CDR3 is 16 residues long. V lost 5 bases to trimming and J lost 3 bases, with 21 bases between them. Germline V CDR1 and CDR2: GTSNPN, SVGIG (reference sequence). The CDR3 DNA follows: TGTGCCTGGGCTAAAGCAGCACAGGGTTTAACAGATACGCAGTATTTT. This sequence encodes CAWAKAAQGLTDTQYF.

This chain links TRBV4-3 with TRBJ2-3; 11 nucleotides match TRBD2. V lost 3 bases, J lost 4 bases, and 12 bases stayed unmatched. The germline CDR1 and CDR2 sequences are LGHNA and YSLEER. The CDR3 totals 18 residues. The CDR3 sequence: CASSQDVAGGPFADTQYF. CDR3 in DNA: TGCGCCAGCAGCCAGGACGTAGCGGGGGGGCCATTTGCAGATACGCAGTATTTT.

The rearrangement joins TRBV5-4 to TRBJ1-1, with D maybe TRBD1 (6 bases). The CDR3 extends over 15 amino acids. V lost 0 bases and J lost 1, with 10 bases in between. Germline V gives CDR1 SGHNT, CDR2 YYREEE (reference sequence). CDR3 in DNA: TGTGCCAGCAGCTTGGGACAGGACACGAACACTGAAGCTTTCTTT. It codes for CASSLGQDTNTEAFF.

V and J are TRBV9 and TRBJ2-6; unclear D gene. V was cut by 3 bases and J by 4 bases, with 11 bases left in between. Germline CDR1 and CDR2: SGDLS and YYNGEE. This CDR3 region has 15 residues. The CDR3 loop reads CASSALSSGANVLTF. CDR3 DNA: TGTGCCAGCAGCGCCTTGTCGTCCGGGGCCAACGTCCTGACTTTC.

The V and J genes are TRBV20-1 and TRBJ1-1; tentative D call: TRBD1 (6 bases). Trimming cost V 8 bases and J 3 bases, with 10 bases left between them. The germline V gene has CDR1 DFQATT and CDR2 SNEGSKA (reference sequence). CDR3 length: 11 amino acids. The CDR3 loop reads CSPRQDTEAFF. Here the CDR3 DNA reads TGCAGTCCAAGACAGGACACTGAAGCTTTCTTT.

The chain recombines TRBV3-1 (or the pseudogene TRBV3-2) with TRBJ2-3; possible D gene TRBD2, 6 bases. V lost 4 bases to trimming and J lost 2 bases, with 10 bases between them. Germline assignment: CDR1 LGHDT and CDR2 YNNKEL (reference sequence). The CDR3 totals 14 residues. As DNA, the CDR3 is TGTGCCAGCAGCCCGTTAGCGGCCACAGATACGCAGTATTTT. Translation: CASSPLAATDTQYF.

CDR3 residues: CSASPGLGQETQYF. CDR3 in DNA: TGCAGTGCTAGTCCAGGACTGGGGCAAGAGACCCAGTACTTC. The chain couples TRBV20-1 to TRBJ2-5; D is possibly TRBD2 (5 bases). The CDR3 extends over 14 amino acids. V was shortened by 3 bases and J by 2 bases, with 13 bases between the two germline ends. Looked up from germline, CDR1 is DFQATT and CDR2 is SNEGSKA (reference sequence).

The V and J genes are TRBV27 and TRBJ1-3, with D maybe TRBD1 (5 bases). This CDR3 contains 13 residues. V lost 6 bases to trimming and J lost 8 bases, with 14 bases between them. CDR1 and CDR2 (germline): MNHEY, SMNVEV (reference sequence). CDR3 region: CASRPGGGDTIYF. CDR3 coding DNA: TGTGCCAGCAGACCCGGGGGAGGGGACACCATATATTTT.

CDR3 DNA: TGTGCCAGCTCATGGGGCGGGATGGGTGAAAAACTGTTTTTT. Protein sequence: CASSWGGMGEKLFF. The chain is built from TRBV27 and TRBJ1-4, with a weak D call TRBD1 (5 bases). The germline V and J ends were trimmed by 8 bases and 7 bases, with 17 bases remaining between them. The CDR3 is made up of 14 amino acids. Looked up from germline, CDR1 is MNHEY and CDR2 is SMNVEV (reference sequence).

The chain couples TRBV5-1 to TRBJ1-1, with D hard to call. V was pared by 2 bases and J by 1 base, with 6 bases between. CDR3 size: 13 residues. Germline values: CDR1 SGHRS, CDR2 YFSETQ. As DNA, the CDR3 is TGCGCCAGCAGCTTCCCCGGGAACACTGAAGCTTTCTTT. Protein: CASSFPGNTEAFF.

The rearrangement uses TRBV2 and TRBJ1-2, with D unclear. The CDR3 extends over 11 amino acids. Germline-derived CDR1 and CDR2 are SNHLY and FYNNEI. V was cut by 7 bases and J by 5 bases, with 8 bases left in between. DNA of the CDR3: TGTGCCAGCAACCGAGGGTATGGCTACACCTTC. Protein: CASNRGYGYTF.

CDR3 DNA: TGTGCCAGCAGTTTATCGGTCCCTCACTTGTTTAACTATGGCTACACCTTC. Translation: CASSLSVPHLFNYGYTF. V and J are TRBV27 and TRBJ1-2; D is unresolved. The germline V gene has CDR1 MNHEY and CDR2 SMNVEV (reference sequence). Deletions cut 0 bases from V and 1 base from J, with 15 bases between. CDR3 length equals 17 residues.

The chain joins TRBV10-1 to TRBJ2-3; 7 bases fit TRBD2. Germline V CDR1 and CDR2: WNHNN, SYGVQD (reference sequence). The CDR3 totals 15 residues. The V segment lost 5 bases and the J segment 4 bases; nucleotides outside the gene matches: 9. The CDR3 reads CASSQSGAGADTQYF. The CDR3 DNA sequence: TGCGCCAGCAGTCAATCAGGTGCGGGGGCAGATACGCAGTATTTT.

The rearrangement uses TRBV5-1 and TRBJ2-3; 9 bases align to TRBD1. Germline CDR1 is SGHRS and CDR2 is YFSETQ. The CDR3 covers 14 residues. The junction had 6 bases not matched to a gene; V was cut back by 7 bases and J by 3 bases. CDR3 bases: TGCGCCAGCGGTAACAGGGGGCAGACAGATACGCAGTATTTT. It encodes CASGNRGQTDTQYF.

The chain joins TRBV7-8 to TRBJ2-3; 10 bases map to TRBD2. CDR1 SGHVS and CDR2 FQNEAQ come from the germline V gene. V lost 3 bases to trimming and J lost 2 bases; unmatched junction nucleotides: 2. The CDR3 is 15 residues long. CDR3 residues: CASSFLAGDTDTQYF. The CDR3 bases are TGTGCCAGCAGCTTTCTAGCGGGAGACACAGATACGCAGTATTTT. The full variable domain, rest sourced from reference TRBV7-8 and TRBJ2-3, is GAGVSQSPRYKVAKRGQDVALRCDPISGHVSLFWYQQALGQGPEFLTYFQNEAQLDKSGLPSDRFFAERPEGSVSTLKIQRTQQEDSAVYLCASSFLAGDTDTQYFGPGTRLTVL.

The genes are TRBV4-1 and TRBJ2-3; TRBD2 matches 9 bases. Trimming removed 2 bases from V and 2 bases from J; junction bases left unmatched: 5. The CDR3 has 16 amino acids. The germline gives CDR1 MGHRA, CDR2 YSYEKL. The CDR3 DNA sequence: TGCGCCAGCAGCCAACCGACTAGCGGTTCCACAGATACGCAGTATTTT. Translated, it gives CASSQPTSGSTDTQYF.

The rearrangement joins TRBV11-2 to TRBJ1-4; D call uncertain. Trimming removed 1 base at V and 7 bases at J, with 10 bases between. In germline, CDR1 is SGHAT, CDR2 FQNNGV. The CDR3 is 14 amino acids. In DNA, the CDR3 is TGTGCCAGCAGCTTAGTTTCCGCCGGTGAAAAACTGTTTTTT. Its protein is CASSLVSAGEKLFF.

This clone was found a few times. This sequence joins TRBV7-6 and TRBJ2-5; the match to TRBD2 covers 10 bases. The germline V gene encodes CDR1 SGHVS and CDR2 FNYEAQ. This CDR3 is 16 amino acids long. V shed 1 base, J shed 2 bases, and the junction held 4 bases outside the gene matches. CDR3 coding DNA: TGTGCCAGCAGCTTAGAGGTAGCGGGGGGTCAAGAGACCCAGTACTTC. Amino acids: CASSLEVAGGQETQYF.

V is TRBV5-1 and J is TRBJ2-7; D may be TRBD1 (6 bases). The CDR3 has 14 amino acids. The germline V and J ends were trimmed by 3 bases and 2 bases, with 12 bases remaining between them. Germline V gene sequence: CDR1 SGHRS, CDR2 YFSETQ. The CDR3, as DNA: TGCGCCAGCAGCTCCTATACAGGGACCTACGAGCAGTACTTC. As protein: CASSSYTGTYEQYF.

The V call is TRBV2, the J call TRBJ2-2; TRBD1 matches at 8 bases. This CDR3 contains 13 residues. V dropped 9 bases and J dropped 4; count of bases not matched to a gene: 4. The germline CDR1 and CDR2 sequences are SNHLY and FYNNEI. CDR3 nucleotides: TGTGCCAGTGGACAGGGTGTCACCGGGGAGCTGTTTTTT. Protein product: CASGQGVTGELFF. Together with reference TRBV2 and TRBJ2-2, the CDR3 gives the full variable domain: EPEVTQTPSHQVTQMGQEVILRCVPISNHLYFYWYRQILGQKVEFLVSFYNNEISEKSEIFDDQFSVERPDGSNFTLKIRSTKLEDSAMYFCASGQGVTGELFFGEGSRLTVL.